Reported below is one TCR beta chain. Its specificity is not known. The data were taken from a study of OX40 agonist ivuxolimab in advanced cancers. Profiled with immunoSEQ multiplex PCR; TCRdb holds only in-frame clones, not every one. Of 90,000 to 150,000 clones listed, around 89% are singletons. Trimming pared 5 bases from V and 4 bases from J, leaving 14 bases between. The CDR3 consists of 14 residues. Germline V gene sequence: CDR1 SGHAT, CDR2 FQNNGV. Study-wide findings and caveats: Averaged across samples, CD8+ T cells carried more expanded clones than CD4+ did.

V is TRBV11-2 and J is TRBJ1-2; D is perhaps TRBD1 (5 bases). The clonotype originates from an adult with an advanced solid tumor such as melanoma, head and neck, liver or kidney cancer. This specimen consisted of CD4+ or CD8+ T cells sorted from blood, obtained in a trial of the OX40 agonist ivuxolimab. CDR3 in amino acids: CASSPNQGSYGYTF. The CDR3 DNA reads TGTGCCAGCAGCCCGAACCAGGGATCCTATGGCTACACCTTC.